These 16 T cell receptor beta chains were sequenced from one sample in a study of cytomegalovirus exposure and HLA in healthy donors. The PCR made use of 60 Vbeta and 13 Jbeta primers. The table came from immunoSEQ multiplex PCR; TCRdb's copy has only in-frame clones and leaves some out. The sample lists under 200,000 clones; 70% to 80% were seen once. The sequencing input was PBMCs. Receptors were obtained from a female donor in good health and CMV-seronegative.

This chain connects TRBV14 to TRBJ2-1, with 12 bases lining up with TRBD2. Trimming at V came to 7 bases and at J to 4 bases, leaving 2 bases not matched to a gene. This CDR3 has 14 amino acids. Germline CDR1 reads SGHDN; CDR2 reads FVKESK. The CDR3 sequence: CASKTSGSYNEQFF. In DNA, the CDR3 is TGTGCCAGCAAGACTAGCGGGAGTTACAATGAGCAGTTCTTC.

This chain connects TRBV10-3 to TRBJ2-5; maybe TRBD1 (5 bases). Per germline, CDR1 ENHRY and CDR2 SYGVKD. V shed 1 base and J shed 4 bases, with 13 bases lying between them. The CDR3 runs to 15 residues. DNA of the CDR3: TGTGCCATCAGTGAGTGGGCAGGGTCATTAGAGACCCAGTACTTC. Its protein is CAISEWAGSLETQYF.

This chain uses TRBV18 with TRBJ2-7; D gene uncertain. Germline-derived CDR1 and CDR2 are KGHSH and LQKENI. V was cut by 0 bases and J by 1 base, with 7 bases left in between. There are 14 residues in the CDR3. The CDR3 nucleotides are TGTGCCAGCTCACCACCGTCGCAGTCCTACGAGCAGTACTTC. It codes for CASSPPSQSYEQYF.

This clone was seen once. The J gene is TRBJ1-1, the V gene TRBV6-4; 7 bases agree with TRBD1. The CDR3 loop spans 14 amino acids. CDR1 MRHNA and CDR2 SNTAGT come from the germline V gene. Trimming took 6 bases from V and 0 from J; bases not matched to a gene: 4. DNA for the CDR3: TGTGCCAGCAGATACAGGGGAATGAACACTGAAGCTTTCTTT. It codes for CASRYRGMNTEAFF.

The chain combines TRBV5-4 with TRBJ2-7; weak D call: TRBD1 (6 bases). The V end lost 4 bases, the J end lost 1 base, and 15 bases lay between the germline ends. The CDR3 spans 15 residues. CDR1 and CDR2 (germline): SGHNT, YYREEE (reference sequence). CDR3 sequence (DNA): TGTGCCAGCAGCCCGCGGACAGTCGGATCCTACGAGCAGTACTTC. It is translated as CASSPRTVGSYEQYF.

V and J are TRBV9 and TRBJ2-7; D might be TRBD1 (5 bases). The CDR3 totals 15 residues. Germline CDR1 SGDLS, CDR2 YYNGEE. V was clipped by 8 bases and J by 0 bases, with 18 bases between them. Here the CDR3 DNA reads TGTGCCAGGGGTGTTCGTGGGGCAGACTCCTACGAGCAGTACTTC. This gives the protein CARGVRGADSYEQYF.

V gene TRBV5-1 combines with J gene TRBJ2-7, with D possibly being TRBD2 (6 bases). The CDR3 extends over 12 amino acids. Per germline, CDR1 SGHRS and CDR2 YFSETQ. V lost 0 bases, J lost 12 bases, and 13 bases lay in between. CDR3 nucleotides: TGCGCCAGCAGCTTGGGGGCGGGGCCGCCGTACTTC. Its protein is CASSLGAGPPYF.

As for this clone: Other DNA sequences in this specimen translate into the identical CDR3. The CDR3 protein is CASSLQETQYF. The CDR3, as DNA: TGCGCCAGCAGCCTCCAAGAGACCCAGTACTTC. The rearrangement links TRBV5-1 to TRBJ2-5; the D is unclear. The CDR3 length is 11 residues. Trimming cost V 4 bases and J 1 base, with 2 bases left between them. The V gene's germline CDR1 is SGHRS and CDR2 YFSETQ.

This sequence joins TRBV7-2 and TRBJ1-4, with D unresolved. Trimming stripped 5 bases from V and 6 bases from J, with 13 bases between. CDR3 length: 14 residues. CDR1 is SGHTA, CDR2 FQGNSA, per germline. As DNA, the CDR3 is TGTGCCAGCAGCCGAGGGCACGGAGATGAAAAACTGTTTTTT. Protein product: CASSRGHGDEKLFF.

The CDR3 region has the DNA TGTGCCAGCAGCCTTCGTTACTATGGCTACACCTTC. It codes for CASSLRYYGYTF. The chain has TRBV7-9 and TRBJ1-2, with D hard to call. The CDR3 contains 12 residues. Germline lookup yields CDR1 SEHNR and CDR2 FQNEAQ (reference sequence). V lost 5 bases and J lost 3, with 7 bases in between.

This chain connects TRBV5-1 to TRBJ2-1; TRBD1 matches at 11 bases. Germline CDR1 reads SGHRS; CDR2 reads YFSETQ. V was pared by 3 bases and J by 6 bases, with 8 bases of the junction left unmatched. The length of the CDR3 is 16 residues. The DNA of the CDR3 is TGCGCCAGCAGCTATCCCGGGACAGGGGGATCCAATGAGCAGTTCTTC. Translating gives CASSYPGTGGSNEQFF.

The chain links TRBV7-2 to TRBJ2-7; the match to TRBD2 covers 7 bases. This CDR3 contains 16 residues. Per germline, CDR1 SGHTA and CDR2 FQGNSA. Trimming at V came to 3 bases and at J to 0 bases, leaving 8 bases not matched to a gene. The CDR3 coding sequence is TGTGCCAGCAGCTTGGCGCCCGGGACTATCTCCTACGAGCAGTACTTC. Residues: CASSLAPGTISYEQYF.

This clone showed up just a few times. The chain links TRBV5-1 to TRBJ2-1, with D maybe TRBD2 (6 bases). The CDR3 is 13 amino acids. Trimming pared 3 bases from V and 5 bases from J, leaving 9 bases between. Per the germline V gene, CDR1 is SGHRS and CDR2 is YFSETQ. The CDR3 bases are TGCGCCAGCAGCTCCCGGACTAACAATGAGCAGTTCTTC. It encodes CASSSRTNNEQFF.

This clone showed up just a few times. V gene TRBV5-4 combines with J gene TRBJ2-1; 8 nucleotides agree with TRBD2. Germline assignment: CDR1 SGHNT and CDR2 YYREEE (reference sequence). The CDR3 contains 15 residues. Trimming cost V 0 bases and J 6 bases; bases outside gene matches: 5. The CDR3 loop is CASSLDPGGPNEQFF. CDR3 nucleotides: TGTGCCAGCAGCTTGGACCCGGGGGGGCCCAATGAGCAGTTCTTC.

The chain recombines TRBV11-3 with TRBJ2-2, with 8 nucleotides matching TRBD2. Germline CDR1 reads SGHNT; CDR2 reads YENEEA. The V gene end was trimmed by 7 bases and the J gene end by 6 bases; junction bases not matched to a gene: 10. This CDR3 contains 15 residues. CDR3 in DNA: TGTGCCAGCAAAACGGGGAGCGGGAGTGCCGGGGAGCTGTTTTTT. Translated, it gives CASKTGSGSAGELFF.

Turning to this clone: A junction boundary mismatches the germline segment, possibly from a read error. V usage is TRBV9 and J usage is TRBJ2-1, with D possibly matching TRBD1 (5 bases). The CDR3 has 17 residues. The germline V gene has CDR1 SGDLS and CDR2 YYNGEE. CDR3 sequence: CASSARLGLPAYNEQLF. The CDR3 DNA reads TGTGCCAGCAGCGCTCGACTGGGGCTACCCGCATACAATGAGCAGCTCTTC.